The rows below give T cell receptor beta chains drawn from one sample of a study of T cells in Graves' hyperthyroidism and ophthalmopathy. TCRdb re-analysed the multiplex PCR reads in MiXCR, keeping a single row per CDR3 protein. This table has 300,000 to 450,000 distinct CDR3 sequences, about 18% appearing once. Input material: blood. The receptors were sampled from a woman in her 30s with Graves' hyperthyroidism that later progressed to Graves' ophthalmopathy. Both conserved end residues are part of each CDR3. Each record gives: clone size, J gene, D gene, V gene, CDR3 DNA, CDR3 protein. A D gene is named only where the DNA matches it firmly. Expanded clones are given a class, and other clones once, few, many or no size at all.

many	TRBJ2-2	NA	TRBV24-1	TGTGCCACCAGTGACCGTTTTTACACCGGGGAGCTGTTTTTT	CATSDRFYTGELFF
many	TRBJ2-7	TRBD1	TRBV20-1	TGCAGTGCTAGCTGGACAGGGGACTCCTACGAGCAGTACTTC	CSASWTGDSYEQYF
many	TRBJ1-2	NA	TRBV18	TGTGCCAACTCACCTCTGGACAGAAACTATGGCTACACCTTC	CANSPLDRNYGYTF
many	TRBJ1-1	NA	TRBV12-3/TRBV12-4	TGTGCCAGCAGCTCTCCCGGGGTCCGCACTGAAGCTTTCTTT	CASSSPGVRTEAFF
many	TRBJ1-1	NA	TRBV6-1	TGTGCCAGCAGTGAAGCGGTTACCCCAGAAGAATGGAGGAACACTGAAGCTTTCTTT	CASSEAVTPEEWRNTEAFF
many	TRBJ2-1	NA	TRBV14	TGTGCCAGCAGCCAAGGAAGTGGGGCCTCCTACAATGAGCAGTTCTTC	CASSQGSGASYNEQFF
many	TRBJ2-5	TRBD2	TRBV2	TGTGCCAGCAACCTTCGCGGGGGTGTAGAAGAGACCCAGTACTTC	CASNLRGGVEETQYF
many	TRBJ2-7	NA	TRBV27	TGTGCCAGCAACCGGCTAGGATCCTACGAGCAGTACTTC	CASNRLGSYEQYF
many	TRBJ1-4	NA	TRBV25-1	TGTGCCAGCAGTGAAGATTCTTGGGATGTGCATGAAAAACTGTTTTTT	CASSEDSWDVHEKLFF
NA	TRBJ1-3	NA	TRBV4-1	TGCGCCAGCAGCCAAGAATGGGGGAGCTCTGGAAACACCATATATTTT	CASSQEWGSSGNTIYF
many	TRBJ2-7	NA	TRBV2	TGTGCCAGCAGGGAGGAACAGGCGTACGAGCAGTACTTC	CASREEQAYEQYF
many	TRBJ1-2	NA	TRBV28	TGTGGCCCCCCCCCCGGGTATGGCTACACCTTC	CGPPPGYGYTF
many	TRBJ2-5	TRBD2	TRBV2	TGTGCCAGCAGGGGACTAGCGGGATTTCAAGAGACCCAGTACTTC	CASRGLAGFQETQYF
NA	TRBJ2-3	NA	TRBV19	TGTGCCAGTAGCGACCGAAACGCAGATACGCAGTATTTT	CASSDRNADTQYF
many	TRBJ2-7	NA	TRBV27	TGTGCCAGCAGTTTGGGGGTTGTCTCCTACGAGCAGTACTTC	CASSLGVVSYEQYF
few	TRBJ1-2	NA	TRBV6-1	TGTGCCAGCAGTTCAATGGGACTCACCTATGGCTACACCTTC	CASSSMGLTYGYTF
many	TRBJ2-7	NA	TRBV2	TGTGCCAGCACTTGGGACGTCCTCTACGAGCAGTACTTC	CASTWDVLYEQYF
NA	TRBJ2-1	TRBD2	TRBV20-1	TGCAGTCAGCTAGCGGGAGGGCCTGATGAGCAGTTCTTC	CSQLAGGPDEQFF
many	TRBJ1-1	NA	TRBV7-8	TGTGCCAGCAGACTCTACCGGGCAGGGTCCACTGAAGCTTTCTTT	CASRLYRAGSTEAFF
many	TRBJ1-2	NA	TRBV12-3/TRBV12-4	TGTGCCAGCAGTGACAGTGGTAACTATGGCTACACCTTC	CASSDSGNYGYTF
NA	TRBJ2-1	NA	TRBV29-1	TGCAGCGTTGAGCCCGGACTCCTGAGCTCCTACAATGAGCAGTTCTTC	CSVEPGLLSSYNEQFF
few	TRBJ2-7	NA	TRBV30	TGTGCCTCGGACGAGCAGTACTTC	CASDEQYF
many	TRBJ2-7	NA	TRBV19	TGTGCCAGTAGTATAGCGGGCGGGGTGGAATCCTACGAGCAGTACTTC	CASSIAGGVESYEQYF
NA	TRBJ2-7	TRBD2	TRBV29-1	TGCAGCTCCCGGGGGGGCGCATATGAGCAGTACTTC	CSSRGGAYEQYF
few	TRBJ1-5	NA	TRBV28	TGTGCCAGCCTACATAGCAATCAGCCCCAGCATTTT	CASLHSNQPQHF
few	TRBJ1-2	TRBD1	TRBV5-1	TGCGCCAGCAGCTTGGGGACAGGGGGCGACTATGGCTACACCTTC	CASSLGTGGDYGYTF
NA	TRBJ2-1	TRBD2	TRBV2	TGTGCCAGCAGCTTACCGGCGGGGGGGGCCGCCAATGAGCAGTTCTTC	CASSLPAGGAANEQFF
NA	TRBJ2-2	NA	TRBV6-1	TGTGCCAGTATTAGGGCGACAGCAACGGGGAACACCGGGGAGCTGTTTTTT	CASIRATATGNTGELFF
few	TRBJ2-1	TRBD2	TRBV28	TGTGCCAGCTCGATTGTACTAGCGGGAGACAATGAGCAGTTCTTC	CASSIVLAGDNEQFF
NA	TRBJ1-1	NA	TRBV19	TGTGCCAGTAGTAAGTCTTTGGGGTTTGAAGCTTTCTTT	CASSKSLGFEAFF
many	TRBJ1-1	TRBD1	TRBV15	TGTGCCACCAGCAGAGATCAAGGACAGGGAAATGAAGCTTTCTTT	CATSRDQGQGNEAFF
many	TRBJ2-3	NA	TRBV7-8	TGTGCCAGCAGCTTAGTCCTAATCGGCACAGATACGCAGTATTTT	CASSLVLIGTDTQYF
many	TRBJ1-5	NA	TRBV19	TGTGCCAGTAGACTCGACAGGTCCATGAATCAGCCCCAGCATTTT	CASRLDRSMNQPQHF
many	TRBJ2-6	TRBD1	TRBV10-3	TGTGCCATCAGTGAGTCGAAAGGGGGCCCGCCTGGGGCCAACGTCCTGACTTTC	CAISESKGGPPGANVLTF
few	TRBJ2-3	TRBD2	TRBV6-1	TGTGCCAGCAGTGAGGTCTTGGGGGGGTTTAGGGATACGCAGTATTTT	CASSEVLGGFRDTQYF
many	TRBJ2-1	NA	TRBV24-1	TGTGCCACCAGTGGAACCCACAGTTCGTATGAGCAGTTCTTC	CATSGTHSSYEQFF
many	TRBJ2-1	TRBD2	TRBV28	TGTGCCAGCAGTTCCCTTGAGCGGGAGGCAGGTGAGCAGTTCTTC	CASSSLEREAGEQFF
NA	TRBJ2-7	TRBD1	TRBV9	TGTGCCAGCAGCGCCCGGGACAGGGGGTACTTCTACGAGCAGTACTTC	CASSARDRGYFYEQYF
few	TRBJ2-1	TRBD2	TRBV9	TGTGCCAGCAGCGTAGGACTAGCGGGGGGGAATGAGCAGTTCTTC	CASSVGLAGGNEQFF
NA	TRBJ1-5	NA	TRBV4-1	TGCGCCAGCAGCCAAGATGGGCAGGGAAATTTTCAGCCCCAGCATTTT	CASSQDGQGNFQPQHF
many	TRBJ1-1	NA	TRBV11-2	TGTGCCAGCAGCAATCCAAACAGCGGGCCTGAAGCTTTCTTT	CASSNPNSGPEAFF
many	TRBJ1-1	TRBD1	TRBV7-2	TGTGCCAGCAGCTTAGCTGGACAGGGGGCGGTAGACACTGAAGCTTTCTTT	CASSLAGQGAVDTEAFF
few	TRBJ2-7	NA	TRBV28	TGTGCCAGCAGTTTCTCTTACCCTAAAAGCTCCTACGAGCAGTACTTC	CASSFSYPKSSYEQYF
many	TRBJ2-5	NA	TRBV11-2	TGTGCCAGCAGCCCCATGGGGGAAGGCCAAGAGACCCAGTACTTC	CASSPMGEGQETQYF
few	TRBJ1-2	NA	TRBV6-2/TRBV6-3	TGTGCCAGCACCTCACCCCTAGACGGGTCTAACTATGGCTACACCTTC	CASTSPLDGSNYGYTF
many	TRBJ2-6	NA	TRBV12-3/TRBV12-4	TGTGCCAGCAGTTACTACACCTCTGGGGCCAACGTCCTGACTTTC	CASSYYTSGANVLTF
many	TRBJ1-4	TRBD1	TRBV2	TGTGCCAGCACCCGGGACAGCAATGAAAAACTGTTTTTT	CASTRDSNEKLFF
many	TRBJ1-3	NA	TRBV28	TGTGCCAGCAGTTTAAAGCTGGTGGAGCGCTCTGGAAACACCATATATTTT	CASSLKLVERSGNTIYF
many	TRBJ2-5	NA	TRBV6-1	TGTGCCAGCAGTGGGGCTGGGGGAGAGACCCAGTACTTC	CASSGAGGETQYF
NA	TRBJ2-1	TRBD2	TRBV11-2	TGTGCCAGCAGCTACCACCCGGGACTAGCGGACAATGAGCAGTTCTTC	CASSYHPGLADNEQFF
NA	TRBJ1-2	TRBD1	TRBV6-1	TGTGCCAGCAGTTTAGCGGCAGGGGGCATCGATGGCTACACCTTC	CASSLAAGGIDGYTF
few	TRBJ2-7	TRBD2	TRBV7-8	TGTGCCAGCAGCTTACGGTCATACGGACTAGCAGGAGAGGGTGTCGGCGAGCAGTACTTC	CASSLRSYGLAGEGVGEQYF
NA	TRBJ2-1	TRBD2	TRBV3-1	TGTGCCAGCAGCACCACCGGGACTAGCGAGAATGAGCAGTTCTTC	CASSTTGTSENEQFF
few	TRBJ1-2	NA	TRBV28	TGTGCCAGCAGTTTGGTTTTATGGGGTATAGGAGGAAACTATGGCTACACCTTC	CASSLVLWGIGGNYGYTF
NA	TRBJ2-3	NA	TRBV29-1	TGCAGCGTTGAAGATCGAGCATTGGGTGGGGATACGCAGTATTTT	CSVEDRALGGDTQYF
many	TRBJ2-1	TRBD2	TRBV20-1	TGCAGTGCTAGAGATGGGGCTAGCGGGAGCACGGAGCAGTTCTTC	CSARDGASGSTEQFF
many	TRBJ1-2	NA	TRBV12-3/TRBV12-4	TGTGCCAGCAGTTTGGGCCCCTCGATTAACTATGGCTACACCTTC	CASSLGPSINYGYTF